This T cell receptor (beta chain) was obtained from a study of T cells after yellow fever vaccination. Study as a whole: The SMART-Seq v4 Ultra Low Input method served to prepare the low-cell-number fractions.

For TCR, cDNA came from 5'RACE template switching, which added a universal primer site and UMIs. One entry per CDR3 protein, called by TCRdb with MiXCR from the 5' RACE reads. In the table there are hundreds of thousands of distinct CDR3 sequences, 12% of which are singletons. The J segment lost 5 bases and the V segment lost 5 bases, leaving 3 bases of the junction unmatched. The CDR3 sequence is 14 residues long. General study points: Once the booster was given, most primary-vaccination clones reappeared, at 95% to 98% for CD4 and approximately 88% for CD8. The secondary response showed a weaker magnitude and a faster peak, day 5 versus 15.

This clonotype turned up a few times. Antigen specificity is unknown. Sequences were derived from PBMCs, sampled on the day of the yellow fever booster vaccination. The chain links TRBV12-3 or TRBV12-4 to TRBJ2-1; 10 bases fit TRBD2. The sequence came from a man in his thirties or forties who received the YFV17D yellow fever vaccine. CDR3 sequence: CASSPSGSNNEQFF. In DNA form, the CDR3 reads TGTGCCAGCAGTCCTAGCGGGAGTAACAATGAGCAGTTCTTC.